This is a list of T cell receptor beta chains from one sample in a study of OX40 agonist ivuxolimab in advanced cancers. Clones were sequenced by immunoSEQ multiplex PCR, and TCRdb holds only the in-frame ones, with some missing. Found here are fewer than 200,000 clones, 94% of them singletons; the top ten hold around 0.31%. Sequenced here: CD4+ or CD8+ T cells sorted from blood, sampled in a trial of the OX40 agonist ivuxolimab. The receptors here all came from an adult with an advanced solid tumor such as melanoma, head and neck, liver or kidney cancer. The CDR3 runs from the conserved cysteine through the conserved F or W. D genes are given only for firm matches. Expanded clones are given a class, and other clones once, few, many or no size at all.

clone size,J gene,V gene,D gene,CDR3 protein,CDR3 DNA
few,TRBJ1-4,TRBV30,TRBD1,CAWRHQTGALVFF,TGTGCCTGGAGACACCAGACAGGGGCCTTGGTGTTTTTT
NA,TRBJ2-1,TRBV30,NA,CAWSGYNEQFF,TGTGCCTGGAGTGGTTACAATGAGCAGTTCTTC
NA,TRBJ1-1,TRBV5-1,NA,CASSFQGTPEAFF,TGCGCCAGCAGCTTTCAGGGGACCCCTGAAGCTTTCTTT
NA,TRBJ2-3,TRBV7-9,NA,CASSPEATTDTQYF,TGTGCCAGCAGCCCGGAGGCTACCACAGATACGCAGTATTTT
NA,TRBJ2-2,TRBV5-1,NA,CASSLDSPEVGELFF,TGCGCCAGCAGCCTGGACAGCCCTGAGGTCGGGGAGCTGTTTTTT
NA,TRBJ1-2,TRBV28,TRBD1,CASSLGTGGGGYTF,TGTGCCAGCAGTCTTGGGACAGGGGGGGGTGGCTACACCTTC
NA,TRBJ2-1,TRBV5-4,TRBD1,CASPLTPGTGIYNEQFF,TGTGCCAGCCCCCTAACCCCCGGGACAGGGATCTACAATGAGCAGTTCTTC
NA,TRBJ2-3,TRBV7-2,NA,CASRPPGKALEYF,TGTGCCAGCAGACCCCCGGGCAAAGCCTTGGAGTATTTT
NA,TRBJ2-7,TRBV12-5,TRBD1,CASGLATGTGVPYEQYF,TGTGCTAGTGGTTTGGCCACCGGGACAGGAGTCCCCTACGAGCAGTACTTC
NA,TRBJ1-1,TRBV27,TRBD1,CASSFTDRDEAFF,TGTGCCAGCAGTTTTACCGACAGGGATGAAGCTTTCTTT
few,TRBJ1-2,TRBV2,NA,CASRRLTRPGTF,TGTGCCAGCAGACGCCTTACAAGGCCCGGCACCTTC
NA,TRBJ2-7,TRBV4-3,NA,CASSQEGSSEQYF,TGCGCCAGCAGCCAAGAGGGCTCCTCCGAGCAGTACTTC
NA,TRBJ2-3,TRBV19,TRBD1,CASSRTGKFDTQYF,TGTGCCAGTAGTAGGACAGGGAAGTTTGATACGCAGTATTTT
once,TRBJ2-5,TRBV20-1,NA,CSADLFGTQYF,TGCAGTGCCGACTTATTCGGGACCCAGTACTTC
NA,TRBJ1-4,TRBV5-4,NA,CASSSTQRGEKLFF,TGTGCCAGCAGCTCTACCCAAAGGGGTGAAAAACTGTTTTTT
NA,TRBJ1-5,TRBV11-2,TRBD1,CASSLGDRVGQPQHF,TGTGCCAGCAGCTTAGGGGACAGGGTGGGGCAGCCCCAGCATTTT
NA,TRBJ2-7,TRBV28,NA,CASSFTGGTSYEQYF,TGTGCCAGCAGTTTTACGGGGGGCACCTCCTACGAGCAGTACTTC
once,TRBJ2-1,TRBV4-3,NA,CASSQDNRHNEQFF,TGCGCCAGCAGCCAAGATAATAGACACAATGAGCAGTTCTTC
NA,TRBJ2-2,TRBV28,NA,CASSFVEGRRSTGELFF,TGTGCCAGCAGTTTCGTCGAGGGGAGAAGATCCACCGGGGAGCTGTTTTTT
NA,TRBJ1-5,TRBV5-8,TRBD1,CASSQGQGAQPQHF,TGTGCCAGCAGCCAGGGACAGGGCGCTCAGCCCCAGCATTTT
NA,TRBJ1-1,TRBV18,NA,CASSPPLASGQFMNTEAFF,TGTGCCAGCTCACCACCATTAGCGTCCGGACAGTTCATGAACACTGAAGCTTTCTTT
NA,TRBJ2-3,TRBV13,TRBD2,CASSLGPGRAVNLIPDTQYF,TGTGCCAGCAGCTTAGGCCCCGGGAGGGCTGTCAATTTAATTCCGGATACGCAGTATTTT
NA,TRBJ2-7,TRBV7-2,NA,CASSPYPGVSYEQYF,TGTGCCAGCAGCCCCTATCCGGGGGTTTCCTACGAGCAGTACTTC
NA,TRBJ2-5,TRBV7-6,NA,CASSPHAGKETQYF,TGTGCCAGCAGCCCACATGCAGGAAAAGAGACCCAGTACTTC
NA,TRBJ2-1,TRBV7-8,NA,CASSSAGFSYNEQFF,TGTGCCAGCAGTTCCGCTGGATTCTCCTACAATGAGCAGTTCTTC
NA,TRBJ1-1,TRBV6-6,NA,CASNDPGQANTEAFF,TGTGCCAGCAACGACCCTGGGCAGGCGAACACTGAAGCTTTCTTT
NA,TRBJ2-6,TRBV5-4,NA,CASSLGGGGLGANVLTF,TGTGCCAGCAGCTTGGGGGGTGGAGGGCTCGGGGCCAACGTCCTGACTTTC
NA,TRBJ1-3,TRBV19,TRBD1,CASSPTGTGVGNTIYF,TGTGCCAGTAGTCCAACCGGGACAGGGGTTGGAAACACCATATATTTT
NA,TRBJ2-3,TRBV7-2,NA,CASSPRGDTQYF,TGTGCCAGCAGCCCGAGGGGGGATACGCAGTATTTT
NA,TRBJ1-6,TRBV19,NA,CASSMQGKESPLHF,TGTGCCAGTAGTATGCAGGGGAAGGAATCACCCCTCCACTTT
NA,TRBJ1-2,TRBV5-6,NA,CASSFSGASGYTF,TGTGCCAGCAGCTTTTCAGGGGCGAGCGGCTACACCTTC
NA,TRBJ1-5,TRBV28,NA,CASRSGVQPQHF,TGTGCCAGCAGATCAGGGGTTCAGCCCCAGCATTTT